This entry concerns a single T cell receptor beta chain. The CDR3 runs to 15 residues. V shed 5 bases and J 3 bases; nucleotides not matched to a gene: 9. The germline gives CDR1 SEHNR, CDR2 FQNEAQ (reference sequence). The sample comes from a study of cytomegalovirus exposure and HLA in healthy donors. Using immunoSEQ multiplex PCR, the repertoire was profiled, and TCRdb retains in-frame clones only, with some absent. The sample lists about 98,000 clones, approximately 88% occurring once. The source is a woman in her twenties or thirties in good health and CMV-seronegative. The V call is TRBV7-9, the J call TRBJ2-7; 8 bases are shared with TRBD1. Sequencing was performed on PBMCs. In nucleotides, the CDR3 is TGTGCCAGCAGCCCGGACAGGGATGTGTACTACGAGCAGTACTTC. The encoded protein is CASSPDRDVYYEQYF.